Included here is one T cell receptor (beta chain) sequence, with context. Libraries were prepared by immunoSEQ multiplex PCR; TCRdb keeps only in-frame clonotypes and omits some of them. Here the sample spans 240,000 or so clones, about 90% being singletons. These data originate in a study of blood T cell repertoires in COVID-19. Across the whole study: Samples representing acute and convalescent COVID-19 were sourced from the United States, Italy and Spain.

Those designated as exposed participants met a COVID-19 case within 2 weeks before study entry. The clonotype was recovered from a middle-aged man who had been exposed to COVID-19. Input material: PBMCs or T cells enriched from blood (not recorded which).

CDR3 nucleotide sequence: TGTGCCAGTAAAGCAGGATCGGACTATAATTCACCCCTCCACTTT. It encodes CASKAGSDYNSPLHF. This chain uses TRBV6-5 with TRBJ1-6; D is uncertain. The CDR3 totals 15 residues. Germline V lookup: CDR1 MNHEY, CDR2 SVGAGI. Trimming stripped 9 bases from V and 3 bases from J, with 15 bases between.